This TCR beta chain stems from a study of CD8 T cells in ankylosing spondylitis. Study results and caveats: Ankylosing spondylitis blood appeared to be characterized by a TCR beta motif of several highly homologous variants. Researchers reportedly found disease-linked clones significantly enriched in matched ankylosing spondylitis synovial fluid. The disease-linked clones had a CD8+ phenotype and low blood frequencies. Both synovial fluid and blood in reactive arthritis had previously been reported to carry some motif variants.

This clonotype appeared many times. Its antigen is not known. CDR3 length equals 14 residues. The junction had 14 bases not matched to a gene; V was cut back by 8 bases and J by 10 bases. TCRdb reprocessed the 5' RACE reads with MiXCR, giving one entry per CDR3 protein. The sample includes roughly 150,000 distinct CDR3 sequences, 9.8% seen only once; the top ten take around 15%. This TCR came from a female donor with ankylosing spondylitis or in good health (not recorded which). Sequencing input: blood, either unsorted or a sorted T cell fraction (not recorded which). V is TRBV12-3 or TRBV12-4 and J is TRBJ2-3, with 8 bases identical to TRBD2. The CDR3 DNA reads as TGTGCCAGCTCCCCCTTGGGTAGCGGGAAAGCGCAGTATTTT. It is translated as CASSPLGSGKAQYF.